The 10 T cell receptor beta chains below were found in one sample sequenced in a study of blood T cell repertoires in COVID-19. Sequencing was performed with immunoSEQ multiplex PCR; in TCRdb, only in-frame clones are kept and a portion is missing. The top ten clones hold about 9.8% of a sample with around 330,000 clones, about 87% of them seen once. Source material: PBMCs or T cells enriched from blood (not recorded which). The receptor set was obtained from a woman between 18 and 30 years old who had recovered from COVID-19.

The chain has TRBV6-2 or TRBV6-3 and TRBJ2-7; TRBD2 aligns across 12 bases. The ends lost 4 bases at V and 5 bases at J; junction bases unmatched: 3. This CDR3 region has 14 residues. Germline V gene sequence: CDR1 MNHEY, CDR2 SVGEGT. The CDR3 DNA is TGTGCCAGCAGTTTAGGGACTAGCGGGCACGAGCAGTACTTC. It yields the protein CASSLGTSGHEQYF.

V is TRBV27 and J is TRBJ1-1, with 7 bases lining up with TRBD1. Germline assignment: CDR1 MNHEY and CDR2 SMNVEV (reference sequence). CDR3 length: 15 residues. V was pared by 6 bases and J by 0 bases, with 7 bases of the junction left unmatched. The CDR3 DNA follows: TGTGCCAGCAGCCACAGGGGTACGATGAACACTGAAGCTTTCTTT. It yields the protein CASSHRGTMNTEAFF.

J is TRBJ2-1 and V is TRBV11-2; possibly TRBD1 for D (5 bases). Deletions cut 3 bases from V and 6 bases from J, with 9 bases between. CDR1 SGHAT and CDR2 FQNNGV come from the germline V gene. The CDR3 consists of 13 residues. This chain's CDR3 is CASSFWQGNEQFF. CDR3 in DNA: TGTGCCAGCAGCTTCTGGCAGGGCAATGAGCAGTTCTTC.

J is TRBJ1-2 and V is TRBV4-3; possible D gene TRBD1, 5 bases. The V gene lost 1 base and the J gene lost 8 bases, with 14 bases spanning the gap. The germline V gene encodes CDR1 LGHNA and CDR2 YSLEER. The CDR3 consists of 14 residues. DNA of the CDR3: TGCGCCAGCAGCCAAGTAGGGGCGGGGGTAGGCTACACCTTC. Translated, it gives CASSQVGAGVGYTF.

This chain uses TRBV27 with TRBJ2-1; 7 bases align to TRBD1. Germline V CDR1 and CDR2: MNHEY, SMNVEV (reference sequence). V gave up 3 bases and J gave up 10 bases; unmatched junction bases: 3. The CDR3 is 12 residues long. CDR3 region: CASSFIGGEQFF. The CDR3 coding sequence is TGTGCCAGCAGTTTCATAGGGGGCGAGCAGTTCTTC.

The V call is TRBV29-1, the J call TRBJ2-7, with D possibly being TRBD2 (5 bases). Germline CDR1 and CDR2: SQVTM and ANQGSEA. V was clipped by 7 bases and J by 3 bases, with 13 bases between them. This CDR3 has 12 residues. CDR3: CSGGHPDYEQYF. The DNA of the CDR3 is TGCAGCGGAGGGCACCCCGACTACGAGCAGTACTTC.

This clone was picked up one time. V is TRBV7-2 and J is TRBJ2-3; TRBD2 is a possible D gene (5 bases). The CDR3 extends over 14 amino acids. Germline V gene data show CDR1 as SGHTA and CDR2 as FQGNSA. V gave up 3 bases and J gave up 4 bases, with 11 bases separating them. CDR3 protein: CASSFTSSSDTQYF. In DNA, the CDR3 is TGTGCCAGCAGCTTTACTAGTAGCTCAGATACGCAGTATTTT.

Points on this clone: A read error may explain this, as a much larger clone is one base away. The chain combines TRBV7-6 with TRBJ1-1; D call uncertain. V lost 4 bases to trimming and J lost 3 bases, with 12 bases between them. CDR3 length equals 14 residues. Germline V gene lookup returns CDR1 SGHVS and CDR2 FNYEAQ. CDR3 DNA: TGTGCCAGCAGCTGCGGTCAGTCGGACACTGAAGCTTTCTTT. This sequence encodes CASSCGQSDTEAFF.

The J gene is TRBJ2-1, the V gene TRBV5-1, with 14 nucleotides matching TRBD2. The V segment lost 4 bases and the J segment 2 bases; nucleotides outside the gene matches: 11. Germline CDR1 reads SGHRS; CDR2 reads YFSETQ. The CDR3 contains 19 residues. Here the CDR3 reads CASSIGTSGRSPPYNEQFF. The CDR3 DNA is TGCGCCAGCAGCATAGGGACTAGCGGGAGATCCCCACCCTACAATGAGCAGTTCTTC.

Of note for this clone: At one end the junction does not follow the germline gene, possibly because of a read error. The V gene is TRBV2, the J gene TRBJ2-7; 7 bases line up with TRBD1. The germline gives CDR1 SNHLY, CDR2 FYNNEI. CDR3 size: 13 residues. The CDR3 loop is CASSEGTVNEQYF. CDR3 DNA sequence: TGTGCCAGCAGCGAAGGGACAGTTAACGAGCAGTACTTC.